The 18 T cell receptor beta chains below were found in one sample sequenced in a study of OX40 agonist ivuxolimab in advanced cancers. The method was immunoSEQ multiplex PCR; TCRdb's version includes in-frame clones alone and lacks a portion of them. The table includes 98,000 or so clones, 91% detected once. The sample consisted of CD4+ or CD8+ T cells sorted from blood, taken in a trial of the OX40 agonist ivuxolimab. Source of these receptors: an adult with an advanced solid tumor such as melanoma, head and neck, liver or kidney cancer.

This clone was picked up one time. This sequence joins TRBV30 and TRBJ1-6, with 9 bases lining up with TRBD1. CDR3 size: 15 residues. J gave up 9 bases and V 1 base, and 7 bases lay outside the gene matches. Germline V gene data show CDR1 as GTSNPN and CDR2 as SVGIG (reference sequence). The CDR3 region has the DNA TGTGCCTGGAGTGCCGGGACAGGGCGGTCTTCACCCCTCCACTTT. Translated, it gives CAWSAGTGRSSPLHF.

The gene calls are TRBV6-6 and TRBJ2-7, with D possibly TRBD1 on 5 matching bases. V lost 5 bases, J lost 4 bases, and 9 bases lay in between. Germline V gene lookup returns CDR1 MNHNY and CDR2 SVGAGI (reference sequence). The CDR3 runs 12 residues. CDR3 in amino acids: CASSPQGYEQYF. For the CDR3, the DNA is TGTGCCAGCAGTCCCCAGGGATACGAGCAGTACTTC.

The DNA for the CDR3 is TGTGCCAGCAGCGCCACGACAGGGTGGATTGAAAAACTGTTTTTT. Amino acids: CASSATTGWIEKLFF. The chain recombines TRBV9 with TRBJ1-4; the match to TRBD1 covers 7 bases. CDR3 length equals 15 residues. The germline V gene encodes CDR1 SGDLS and CDR2 YYNGEE. The trim removed 3 bases at V and 7 bases at J, leaving 9 bases unmatched. The full variable domain, rest sourced from reference TRBV9 and TRBJ1-4, is DSGVTQTPKHLITATGQRVTLRCSPRSGDLSVYWYQQSLDQGLQFLIQYYNGEERAKGNILERFSAQQFPDLHSELNLSSLELGDSALYFCASSATTGWIEKLFFGSGTQLSVL.

The chain links TRBV28 to TRBJ2-3, with 8 bases that match TRBD2. The CDR3 contains 17 residues. Germline values: CDR1 MDHEN, CDR2 SYDVKM. V lost 1 base and J lost 0; bases outside the gene matches: 6. CDR3 DNA: TGTGCCAGCAGTTTATACGAAGCGGGAGTTAGCACAGATACGCAGTATTTT. This gives the protein CASSLYEAGVSTDTQYF. The entire variable domain, with the rest obtained from reference TRBV28 and TRBJ2-3, is as follows: DVKVTQSSRYLVKRTGEKVFLECVQDMDHENMFWYRQDPGLGLRLIYFSYDVKMKEKGDIPEGYSVSREKKERFSLILESASTNQTSMYLCASSLYEAGVSTDTQYFGPGTRLTVL.

The V and J genes are TRBV5-4 and TRBJ2-3; D ambiguous. The germline CDR1 and CDR2 sequences are SGHNT and YYREEE (reference sequence). V was clipped by 2 bases and J by 2 bases, with 12 bases between them. The CDR3 has 15 amino acids. The CDR3 sequence is CASSFPGSVTDTQYF. DNA of the CDR3: TGTGCCAGCAGCTTCCCCGGATCGGTCACAGATACGCAGTATTTT.

The rearrangement links TRBV28 to TRBJ1-5; possible D gene TRBD1, 6 bases. V shed 4 bases and J shed 7 bases, with 14 bases lying between them. The length of the CDR3 is 14 residues. The germline gives CDR1 MDHEN, CDR2 SYDVKM. The CDR3 is CASSSHQGKQPQHF. The CDR3 DNA is TGTGCCAGCAGTTCCCATCAGGGGAAACAGCCCCAGCATTTT.

Here the CDR3 reads CASSPQAEVGAIQPQHF. The CDR3 coding sequence is TGTGCCAGCAGCCCCCAGGCGGAAGTCGGGGCGATTCAGCCCCAGCATTTT. The chain links TRBV27 to TRBJ1-5; a possible D gene is TRBD1 (5 bases). V shed 6 bases and J shed 6 bases, with 24 bases lying between them. The germline V gene encodes CDR1 MNHEY and CDR2 SMNVEV (reference sequence). The CDR3 is 17 residues long.

Of note for this clone: The same CDR3 arises from other DNA sequences in this sample as well. The chain carries TRBV7-6 and TRBJ2-5; D might be TRBD2 (5 bases). The V end was cut by 5 bases, the J end by 4 bases, with 8 bases between. CDR3 size: 12 residues. The germline gives CDR1 SGHVS, CDR2 FNYEAQ. In nucleotides, the CDR3 is TGTGCCAGCAGCCCGGGGTCAGAGACCCAGTACTTC. It encodes CASSPGSETQYF.

The chain recombines TRBV18 with TRBJ2-3; a possible D gene is TRBD1 (5 bases). The CDR3 spans 14 residues. CDR1 and CDR2 (germline): KGHSH, LQKENI. Trimming removed 5 bases from V and 1 base from J, with 10 bases in between. DNA for the CDR3: TGTGCCAGCTCAGGGGCAGTCGGCACAGATACGCAGTATTTT. It is translated as CASSGAVGTDTQYF. Complete variable domain (other parts from reference TRBV18 and TRBJ2-3): NAGVMQNPRHLVRRRGQEARLRCSPMKGHSHVYWYRQLPEEGLKFMVYLQKENIIDESGMPKERFSAEFPKEGPSILRIQQVVRGDSAAYFCASSGAVGTDTQYFGPGTRLTVL.

The chain recombines TRBV19 with TRBJ1-2; 8 bases map to TRBD1. CDR1 is LNHDA and CDR2 is SQIVND in the germline V gene (reference sequence). The CDR3 spans 14 residues. V shed 9 bases, J shed 3 bases, and the junction held 9 bases outside the gene matches. CDR3 DNA: TGTGCCAGCGCCAGGGGGCGCATCGACTATGGCTACACCTTC. The encoded protein is CASARGRIDYGYTF.

The V gene is TRBV19, the J gene TRBJ2-5; TRBD1 matches 9 bases. V lost 4 bases, J lost 5 bases, and 8 bases stayed unmatched. Germline lookup yields CDR1 LNHDA and CDR2 SQIVND (reference sequence). The CDR3 is 15 amino acids. The CDR3 sequence is CASSRPQGAWETQYF. In nucleotides, the CDR3 is TGTGCCAGTAGTAGACCACAGGGGGCGTGGGAGACCCAGTACTTC.

This chain uses TRBV5-1 with TRBJ2-5; D is possibly TRBD1 (6 bases). The CDR3 is 15 amino acids. CDR1 is SGHRS and CDR2 is YFSETQ in the germline V gene. Trimming cost V 0 bases and J 2 bases, with 11 bases left between them. The CDR3 here is CASSLGRTVQETQYF. In DNA form, the CDR3 reads TGCGCCAGCAGCTTGGGCCGGACAGTACAAGAGACCCAGTACTTC.

The chain couples TRBV6-5 to TRBJ1-4, with a weak D call TRBD1 (5 bases). The V end was cut by 5 bases, the J end by 10 bases, with 20 bases between. The germline CDR1 and CDR2 sequences are MNHEY and SVGAGI. The CDR3 extends over 15 amino acids. CDR3 DNA sequence: TGTGCCAGCAGTGCGGGGGGATCATCGGTCCGAAAACTGTTTTTT. This gives the protein CASSAGGSSVRKLFF.

The rearrangement uses TRBV5-1 and TRBJ2-5; TRBD1 agrees at 8 bases. Germline loops: CDR1 SGHRS, CDR2 YFSETQ. Germline trimming cut 3 bases from V and 5 bases from J; bases unmatched to any gene: 12. The CDR3 has 16 amino acids. The CDR3 reads CASSSRTGTGLETQYF. CDR3 bases: TGCGCCAGCAGCTCGAGAACCGGGACAGGCCTTGAGACCCAGTACTTC. Filled out from reference TRBV5-1 and TRBJ2-5, the complete variable domain reads KAGVTQTPRYLIKTRGQQVTLSCSPISGHRSVSWYQQTPGQGLQFLFEYFSETQRNKGNFPGRFSGRQFSNSRSEMNVSTLELGDSALYLCASSSRTGTGLETQYFGPGTRLLVL.

The CDR3 DNA sequence: TGTGCCAGCAGCTTGGGCCGGGACCCCTACGAGCAGTACTTC. Translation: CASSLGRDPYEQYF. The chain has TRBV5-4 and TRBJ2-7, with D perhaps being TRBD1 or TRBD2 (5 bases each). The CDR3 consists of 14 residues. V was shortened by 0 bases and J by 2 bases, with 9 bases between the two germline ends. Germline V gene sequence: CDR1 SGHNT, CDR2 YYREEE (reference sequence).

This sequence joins TRBV19 and TRBJ1-1; 10 nucleotides match TRBD1. Germline assignment: CDR1 LNHDA and CDR2 SQIVND (reference sequence). V lost 7 bases to trimming and J lost 4 bases; unmatched junction nucleotides: 6. CDR3 length: 14 residues. CDR3 sequence reads: CASTRTGGRTEAFF. The CDR3 region has the DNA TGTGCCAGTACTAGGACAGGGGGACGCACTGAAGCTTTCTTT.

The CDR3: CASSSPSHRDRGRMSSGNTIYF. The CDR3 coding sequence is TGTGCCAGCAGTTCCCCATCCCATCGGGACAGGGGGCGAATGAGCTCTGGAAACACCATATATTTT. V gene TRBV28 combines with J gene TRBJ1-3; 12 bases are a match to TRBD1. Losses at the gene ends were 4 bases for V and 0 bases for J; bases not matched to a gene: 19. The germline gives CDR1 MDHEN, CDR2 SYDVKM. The CDR3 runs 22 residues.

The chain has TRBV29-1 and TRBJ1-1; no clear D gene. CDR1 and CDR2 (germline): SQVTM, ANQGSEA. The ends were cut back, 7 bases at V and 11 bases at J, with 20 bases in the middle. The CDR3 length is 12 residues. CDR3 protein: CSAGEGHGRAFF. The CDR3 nucleotides read TGCAGCGCTGGGGAAGGGCATGGGCGGGCTTTCTTT.